One and the same sample provided the 14 T cell receptor beta chains below, sequenced in a study of Graves' ophthalmopathy and Graves' hyperthyroidism. The authors amplified TCR beta CDR3 regions from RNA transcripts. Second-round multiplex PCR came after a first-round RT-PCR that employed HTBI primers. A single record per CDR3 protein comes from TCRdb applying MiXCR to the multiplex PCR reads. The data hold about 740,000 distinct CDR3 sequences, with roughly 40% observed a single time. The specimen was peripheral blood. The origin of the receptors is an adult man with Graves' ophthalmopathy.

This clonotype has only a few counts. The chain joins TRBV11-2 to TRBJ1-1; 8 nucleotides match TRBD1. This CDR3 is built from 15 residues. With V trimmed by 5 bases and J by 3 bases, 8 bases remained unmatched. The V gene's germline CDR1 is SGHAT and CDR2 FQNNGV. As DNA, the CDR3 is TGTGCCAGCAGCCCGCAGGGGGCAGGATACACTGAAGCTTTCTTT. It encodes CASSPQGAGYTEAFF.

The CDR3, as DNA: TGTGCCAGCTCGCGGGGGCTGAGGGACTATGGCTACACCTTC. Translated, it gives CASSRGLRDYGYTF. The chain uses TRBV2 and TRBJ1-2; D may be TRBD1 (6 bases). Trimming removed 8 bases from V and 3 bases from J, with 16 bases in between. Germline V lookup: CDR1 SNHLY, CDR2 FYNNEI. This CDR3 contains 14 residues.

This clonotype showed up just a few times. The chain combines TRBV7-9 with TRBJ1-3; D possibly corresponds to TRBD1 (5 bases). CDR1 and CDR2 (germline): SEHNR, FQNEAQ (reference sequence). Trimming took 5 bases from V and 2 from J, leaving 13 bases between them. The CDR3 loop spans 15 amino acids. CDR3 amino acids: CASSISTEAGNTIYF. The CDR3 DNA sequence: TGTGCCAGCAGCATTTCGACAGAGGCTGGAAACACCATATATTTT. Full variable domain (missing parts from reference TRBV7-9 and TRBJ1-3): DTGVSQNPRHKITKRGQNVTFRCDPISEHNRLYWYRQTLGQGPEFLTYFQNEAQLEKSRLLSDRFSAERPKGSFSTLEIQRTEQGDSAMYLCASSISTEAGNTIYFGEGSWLTVV.

V gene TRBV7-9 combines with J gene TRBJ2-7, with 14 bases fitting TRBD2. V lost 6 bases to trimming and J lost 7 bases; unmatched junction nucleotides: 5. In germline, CDR1 is SEHNR, CDR2 FQNEAQ (reference sequence). This CDR3 region has 14 residues. CDR3 sequence reads: CASRTSGGAREQYF. DNA for the CDR3: TGTGCCAGCAGGACTAGCGGGGGGGCCCGGGAGCAGTACTTC.

The chain joins TRBV14 to TRBJ1-4, with 7 nucleotides matching TRBD1. The V gene's germline CDR1 is SGHDN and CDR2 FVKESK. The CDR3 loop spans 14 amino acids. Trimming removed 4 bases from V and 7 bases from J; junction bases left unmatched: 6. The CDR3, as DNA: TGTGCCAGCAGCCGAGATTGGGACAGTGAAAAACTGTTTTTT. It yields the protein CASSRDWDSEKLFF.

This clonotype occurred a few times. This chain joins TRBV6-1 and TRBJ2-7; 9 bases fit TRBD2. Germline-derived CDR1 and CDR2 are MNHNS and SASEGT. The CDR3 covers 15 residues. V was pared by 6 bases and J by 0 bases, with 6 bases of the junction left unmatched. CDR3 DNA: TGTGCCAGCAGGGGGGATAGCGGGAGCTCCTACGAGCAGTACTTC. Its translation: CASRGDSGSSYEQYF.

With respect to this clonotype: This may come from a read error, since a much larger clone is one base off. The rearrangement links TRBV29-1 to TRBJ2-5; no reliable D call. The CDR3 length is 15 residues. V lost 3 bases to trimming and J lost 4 bases, with 18 bases between them. CDR1 is SQVTM and CDR2 is ANQGSEA in the germline V gene. In nucleotides, the CDR3 is TGCAGCGTTGATGGGTATTTAAGGGTTGGAGAGACCCAGTACTTC. It specifies CSVDGYLRVGETQYF.

This chain connects TRBV25-1 to TRBJ1-3; D unclear. The CDR3 length is 15 residues. Trimming took 6 bases from V and 8 from J, leaving 20 bases between them. Germline-derived CDR1 and CDR2 are MGHDK and SYGVNS. CDR3 region: CASSQYDQGADTIYF. The CDR3 coding sequence is TGTGCCAGCAGCCAATACGACCAAGGAGCGGACACCATATATTTT. The variable domain in full, completed from reference TRBV25-1 and TRBJ1-3, reads EADIYQTPRYLVIGTGKKITLECSQTMGHDKMYWYQQDPGMELHLIHYSYGVNSTEKGDLSSESTVSRIRTEHFPLTLESARPSHTSQYLCASSQYDQGADTIYFGEGSWLTVV.

This clonotype was detected many times. V gene TRBV29-1 combines with J gene TRBJ2-5, with D hard to call. The CDR3 consists of 14 residues. The V gene's germline CDR1 is SQVTM and CDR2 ANQGSEA. Trimming removed 1 base from V and 4 bases from J, with 13 bases in between. The CDR3 is CSVEVIPGRETQYF. For the CDR3, the DNA is TGCAGCGTTGAAGTTATCCCGGGTAGAGAGACCCAGTACTTC.

There are a few counts of this clonotype. The CDR3 region is CASSGRQGASMNEQYF. In DNA form, the CDR3 reads TGTGCCAGCAGCGGACGACAGGGGGCGAGTATGAACGAGCAGTACTTC. The rearrangement links TRBV9 to TRBJ2-7; TRBD1 matches at 10 bases. CDR1 and CDR2 from the germline V gene are SGDLS and YYNGEE. V was pared by 3 bases and J by 5 bases, with 11 bases of the junction left unmatched. The CDR3 contains 16 residues.

The J gene is TRBJ2-1, the V gene TRBV11-2; possibly TRBD2 for D (5 bases). CDR1 is SGHAT and CDR2 is FQNNGV in the germline V gene. V was cut by 5 bases and J by 0 bases, with 11 bases left in between. This CDR3 has 15 amino acids. CDR3 coding DNA: TGTGCCAGCAGCCAAACCGGGGACTCCTACAATGAGCAGTTCTTC. It is translated as CASSQTGDSYNEQFF. Filled out from reference TRBV11-2 and TRBJ2-1, the complete variable domain reads EAGVAQSPRYKIIEKRQSVAFWCNPISGHATLYWYQQILGQGPKLLIQFQNNGVVDDSQLPKDRFSAERLKGVDSTLKIQPAKLEDSAVYLCASSQTGDSYNEQFFGPGTRLTVL.

This clonotype appeared many times. The chain uses TRBV7-2 and TRBJ2-7; 7 bases align to TRBD2. The germline V gene has CDR1 SGHTA and CDR2 FQGNSA. The CDR3 is made up of 15 amino acids. Trimming took 5 bases from V and 6 from J; bases not matched to a gene: 13. The CDR3 DNA reads TGTGCCAGCAGCCACCCAGGCGGGAGAAATGGCGAGCAGTACTTC. This codes for CASSHPGGRNGEQYF.

CDR3 region: CSVSRGLNTEAFF. CDR3 in DNA: TGCAGCGTTAGCAGGGGATTGAACACTGAAGCTTTCTTT. The chain has TRBV29-1 and TRBJ1-1, with a tentative D call TRBD1 (6 bases). This CDR3 spans 13 amino acids. V lost 5 bases and J 0 bases, leaving 10 bases between the germline ends. Germline values: CDR1 SQVTM, CDR2 ANQGSEA.

This clonotype turned up a few times. V usage is TRBV7-8 and J usage is TRBJ2-7; TRBD2 aligns across 7 bases. Looked up from germline, CDR1 is SGHVS and CDR2 is FQNEAQ. Germline trimming cut 6 bases from V and 3 bases from J; bases unmatched to any gene: 8. This CDR3 has 14 amino acids. The CDR3 loop is CASSYLADDYEQYF. CDR3 sequence (DNA): TGTGCCAGCAGTTATCTAGCGGATGACTACGAGCAGTACTTC.